These 29 T cell receptor beta chains originate from one sample sequenced in a study of a mutant IDH1 vaccine in newly diagnosed glioma. Clones were read by immunoSEQ multiplex PCR, and TCRdb kept only the in-frame ones, dropping some. The sample has tens of thousands of clones, over 60% seen once. Antigens of these TCRs are unknown. Time point indicated: week 47, end of study. A single vaccine dose contained 300 ug of mutant IDH1 20-mer peptide, and topical imiquimod was used with it. Sample: PBMCs, taken from a glioma patient whose treatment included an IDH1 peptide vaccine. The receptors here all came from a woman in her thirties or forties with glioma. Some clones in this sample may be carry-over from other donors' samples.

The chain carries TRBV10-1 and TRBJ2-7; a weak D match, TRBD1 (5 bases). Trimming took 8 bases from V and 5 from J, leaving 19 bases between them. This CDR3 spans 14 amino acids. Germline V gene data show CDR1 as WNHNN and CDR2 as SYGVQD (reference sequence). The CDR3 nucleotides are TGCGCCAGCCAGGCCAGGGATAGATCCCACGAGCAGTACTTC. The encoded protein is CASQARDRSHEQYF.

This chain links TRBV5-5 with TRBJ2-4, with D perhaps matching TRBD1 (6 bases). Trimming took off 0 bases at V and 7 bases at J, with 8 bases between the two ends. CDR1 and CDR2 from the germline V gene are SGHKS and YYEKEE (reference sequence). This CDR3 is 13 amino acids long. Written as DNA, the CDR3 is TGTGCCAGCAGCTTGGTAGGGGGTAACATTCAGTACTTC. This codes for CASSLVGGNIQYF.

The V gene is TRBV27, the J gene TRBJ1-1; no reliable D call. CDR1 is MNHEY and CDR2 is SMNVEV in the germline V gene (reference sequence). CDR3 size: 14 residues. Trimming pared 0 bases from V and 4 bases from J, leaving 9 bases between. The CDR3 sequence is CASSLSLHRTEAFF. The CDR3 nucleotides read TGTGCCAGCAGTTTATCCCTCCACCGCACTGAAGCTTTCTTT.

The chain uses TRBV5-4 and TRBJ1-1; D is undetermined. The CDR3 is 15 residues long. Trimming pared 1 base from V and 0 bases from J, leaving 10 bases between. Germline V gene data show CDR1 as SGHNT and CDR2 as YYREEE (reference sequence). This CDR3 is CASSLMGSLNTEAFF. CDR3 in DNA: TGTGCCAGCAGCTTGATGGGCAGCTTGAACACTGAAGCTTTCTTT.

The rearrangement links TRBV6-1 to TRBJ1-4; tentatively, D is TRBD1 (5 bases). V was trimmed by 4 bases and J by 5 bases, leaving 14 bases between them. The CDR3 is 15 residues long. CDR1 is MNHNS and CDR2 is SASEGT in the germline V gene. CDR3 nucleotides: TGTGCCAGCAGTGGGAGGGGCAGCTACAATGAAAAACTGTTTTTT. Translating it yields CASSGRGSYNEKLFF.

This clone showed up just a few times. The rearrangement uses TRBV5-1 and TRBJ2-7; D uncertain. V was shortened by 4 bases and J by 0 bases, with 11 bases between the two germline ends. Germline CDR1 reads SGHRS; CDR2 reads YFSETQ. The CDR3 totals 14 residues. The CDR3 coding sequence is TGCGCCAGCAGCCAGACGGGTAGCTCCTACGAGCAGTACTTC. It encodes CASSQTGSSYEQYF.

This chain connects TRBV2 to TRBJ1-2; D call uncertain. This CDR3 is 14 amino acids long. V dropped 3 bases and J dropped 2 bases, with 10 bases sitting between them. Germline CDR1 is SNHLY and CDR2 is FYNNEI. Here the CDR3 DNA reads TGTGCCAGCAGTGACGAGGGAAACAACTATGGCTACACCTTC. It translates to CASSDEGNNYGYTF.

This clone appeared a few times. The chain combines TRBV4-3 with TRBJ1-4; D is possibly TRBD1 (6 bases). Germline V CDR1 and CDR2: LGHNA, YSLEER. Trimming removed 4 bases at V and 3 bases at J, with 12 bases between. The CDR3 has 15 residues. CDR3 residues: CASSLLGAPNEKLFF. For the CDR3, the DNA is TGCGCCAGCAGCCTCCTGGGGGCGCCTAATGAAAAACTGTTTTTT.

The genes are TRBV6-1 and TRBJ2-1; TRBD2 matches at 11 bases. V gave up 6 bases and J gave up 9 bases; unmatched junction bases: 4. This CDR3 comprises 13 residues. Germline CDR1 and CDR2: MNHNS and SASEGT. CDR3 bases: TGTGCCAGCAGAGCTAGCGGGGGGAGTGAGCAGTTCTTC. Its translation: CASRASGGSEQFF.

The rearrangement joins TRBV7-3 to TRBJ1-1; D not certain. The germline V gene encodes CDR1 SGHTA and CDR2 FQGTGA. With 0 bases removed from V and 4 bases from J, the gap between germline ends came to 6 bases. The CDR3 contains 13 residues. The CDR3 region is CASSLTGRTEAFF. The CDR3 region has the DNA TGTGCCAGCAGCTTAACCGGGCGCACTGAAGCTTTCTTT.

A few counts support this clone. The chain combines TRBV25-1 with TRBJ2-2, with D possibly being TRBD2 (6 bases). The CDR3 contains 14 residues. CDR1 is MGHDK, CDR2 SYGVNS, per germline. Trimming stripped 7 bases from V and 6 bases from J, with 15 bases between. CDR3 DNA: TGTGCCAGCAACCTGGACGGGGGACCCGGGGAGCTGTTTTTT. Translated: CASNLDGGPGELFF.

This rearrangement joins TRBV2 to TRBJ2-3, with D possibly being TRBD2 (6 bases). Trimming cost V 7 bases and J 6 bases, with 20 bases left between them. The CDR3 contains 15 residues. CDR1 is SNHLY and CDR2 is FYNNEI in the germline V gene. This CDR3 reads CASTLASAGGDTQYF. CDR3 DNA: TGTGCCAGCACCCTAGCATCCGCCGGAGGGGATACGCAGTATTTT.

The V and J genes are TRBV10-3 and TRBJ2-1; D ambiguous. The V gene's germline CDR1 is ENHRY and CDR2 SYGVKD. The CDR3 extends over 15 amino acids. V lost 0 bases to trimming and J lost 4 bases, with 10 bases between them. The CDR3 DNA reads TGTGCCATCAGTGAGTCCCCTTCCGAATACAATGAGCAGTTCTTC. Its translation: CAISESPSEYNEQFF.

This chain links TRBV27 with TRBJ2-3; no firm D call. V was pared by 6 bases and J by 7 bases, with 14 bases between. The CDR3 is 13 residues long. From germline, CDR1 is MNHEY and CDR2 SMNVEV (reference sequence). The CDR3 loop is CASRDLRPYTQYF. The CDR3 DNA reads TGTGCCAGCAGAGACTTAAGGCCATATACGCAGTATTTT.

The genes are TRBV28 and TRBJ1-5, with 9 bases fitting TRBD1. Germline V gives CDR1 MDHEN, CDR2 SYDVKM. V shed 4 bases, J shed 2 bases, and the junction held 12 bases outside the gene matches. CDR3 length equals 18 residues. The CDR3 protein is CASSSSGTGLGRNQPQHF. The CDR3 nucleotides are TGTGCCAGCAGTTCTTCCGGGACAGGGCTGGGACGCAATCAGCCCCAGCATTTT.

The chain is built from TRBV9 and TRBJ1-2; possible D gene TRBD1, 5 bases. Germline CDR1 and CDR2: SGDLS and YYNGEE. V was shortened by 0 bases and J by 8 bases, with 8 bases between the two germline ends. The CDR3 sequence is 12 residues long. The CDR3 DNA sequence: TGTGCCAGCAGCGTAGATTGGGGCGGCTACACCTTC. Its protein product is CASSVDWGGYTF.

The chain combines TRBV7-9 with TRBJ2-7, with 9 positions matching TRBD1. The V and J ends lost 4 bases and 3 bases, in that order; junction bases with no gene match: 7. This CDR3 spans 15 amino acids. Per germline, CDR1 SEHNR and CDR2 FQNEAQ (reference sequence). For the CDR3, the DNA is TGTGCCAGCAGCTCCCGACAGGGGGACCACTACGAGCAGTACTTC. This gives the protein CASSSRQGDHYEQYF.

The J gene is TRBJ1-5, the V gene TRBV7-9, with D uncertain. V was shortened by 3 bases and J by 3 bases, with 9 bases between the two germline ends. The germline V gene has CDR1 SEHNR and CDR2 FQNEAQ (reference sequence). The CDR3 runs 14 residues. CDR3 protein: CASSLSRTNQPQHF. The CDR3 DNA reads as TGTGCCAGCAGCTTGTCGAGGACCAATCAGCCCCAGCATTTT.

The rearrangement joins TRBV6-1 to TRBJ2-2; D tentatively fits TRBD1 or TRBD2 (5 bases each). In germline, CDR1 is MNHNS, CDR2 SASEGT. Trimming cost V 4 bases and J 4 bases, with 13 bases left between them. CDR3 length: 15 amino acids. In DNA, the CDR3 is TGTGCCAGCAGTGTCGGGACGTATGGCACCGGGGAGCTGTTTTTT. Translation gives CASSVGTYGTGELFF.

The CDR3 sequence: CASSFRTSRSYEQYF. The DNA of the CDR3 is TGTGCCAGCAGTTTCCGGACTAGCCGATCCTACGAGCAGTACTTC. The chain joins TRBV6-6 to TRBJ2-7; 8 bases align to TRBD2. Germline lookup yields CDR1 MNHNY and CDR2 SVGAGI (reference sequence). After removal of 4 bases from V and 1 base from J, the junction contained 6 bases not matched to a gene. The CDR3 covers 15 residues.

This clone was observed a few times. This rearrangement joins TRBV7-9 to TRBJ1-4; D call uncertain. This CDR3 spans 16 amino acids. With 5 bases removed from V and 0 bases from J, the gap between germline ends came to 13 bases. Per germline, CDR1 SEHNR and CDR2 FQNEAQ (reference sequence). Written as DNA, the CDR3 is TGTGCCAGCAGCCCGGACGGAGTTGCAACTAATGAAAAACTGTTTTTT. Residues: CASSPDGVATNEKLFF. Looking up the rest from reference TRBV7-9 and TRBJ1-4 gives the full variable domain: DTGVSQNPRHKITKRGQNVTFRCDPISEHNRLYWYRQTLGQGPEFLTYFQNEAQLEKSRLLSDRFSAERPKGSFSTLEIQRTEQGDSAMYLCASSPDGVATNEKLFFGSGTQLSVL.

This chain uses TRBV5-6 with TRBJ2-1; TRBD1 agrees at 8 bases. The germline gives CDR1 SGHDT, CDR2 YYEEEE. The CDR3 is 15 residues long. V shed 4 bases, J shed 5 bases, and the junction held 8 bases outside the gene matches. In DNA form, the CDR3 reads TGTGCCAGCAGCGGGGGGACAGGTGCCCACAATGAGCAGTTCTTC. Its translation is CASSGGTGAHNEQFF.

This rearrangement joins TRBV5-1 to TRBJ1-2; D perhaps matches TRBD1 (6 bases). The CDR3 length is 13 residues. Germline V CDR1 and CDR2: SGHRS, YFSETQ. V was trimmed by 4 bases and J by 8 bases, leaving 15 bases between them. CDR3 in DNA: TGCGCCAGCAGCCCACAGGGCCGTAGGGGCTACACCTTC. Protein: CASSPQGRRGYTF. Drawing the rest from reference TRBV5-1 and TRBJ1-2, the complete variable domain is KAGVTQTPRYLIKTRGQQVTLSCSPISGHRSVSWYQQTPGQGLQFLFEYFSETQRNKGNFPGRFSGRQFSNSRSEMNVSTLELGDSALYLCASSPQGRRGYTFGSGTRLTVV.

The chain combines TRBV6-6 with TRBJ2-1; 14 bases map to TRBD2. CDR3 length: 16 residues. Losses at the gene ends were 5 bases for V and 6 bases for J; bases not matched to a gene: 6. Germline V gene data show CDR1 as MNHNY and CDR2 as SVGAGI (reference sequence). CDR3 amino acids: CASSPWTSGGPNEQFF. The CDR3 bases are TGTGCCAGCAGTCCCTGGACTAGCGGGGGGCCCAATGAGCAGTTCTTC.

V is TRBV7-8 and J is TRBJ1-4; 7 bases agree with TRBD1. Germline V gives CDR1 SGHVS, CDR2 FQNEAQ. The J segment lost 4 bases and the V segment lost 5 bases, leaving 7 bases of the junction unmatched. This CDR3 has 15 residues. The CDR3 spells CASSEAGGYNEKLFF. The CDR3, as DNA: TGTGCCAGCAGCGAAGCAGGGGGGTATAATGAAAAACTGTTTTTT.

This rearrangement joins TRBV11-1 to TRBJ2-3, with D unclear. The germline CDR1 and CDR2 sequences are SGHAT and FQDESV (reference sequence). The germline V and J ends were trimmed by 3 bases and 2 bases, with 12 bases remaining between them. This CDR3 has 15 residues. CDR3 nucleotides: TGTGCCAGCAGCTTTAGGGAATCTTACACAGATACGCAGTATTTT. Translated, it gives CASSFRESYTDTQYF. Full variable domain (outside the CDR3, taken from reference TRBV11-1 and TRBJ2-3): EAEVAQSPRYKITEKSQAVAFWCDPISGHATLYWYRQILGQGPELLVQFQDESVVDDSQLPKDRFSAERLKGVDSTLKIQPAELGDSAMYLCASSFRESYTDTQYFGPGTRLTVL.

This rearrangement joins TRBV21-1 to TRBJ1-1; TRBD1 reflects the table's D call only, with no check against the DNA. TRBV21-1 is a documented pseudogene. The CDR3 extends over 15 amino acids. CDR3 region: CASRNLGQGSTEAFF. DNA of the CDR3: TGTGCCAGCAGGAATTTGGGACAGGGGAGCACTGAAGCTTTCTTT.

This chain links TRBV9 with TRBJ2-5; possible D gene TRBD2, 6 bases. From germline, CDR1 is SGDLS and CDR2 YYNGEE. With 0 bases removed from V and 4 bases from J, the gap between germline ends came to 13 bases. The CDR3 has 15 residues. The CDR3 nucleotides are TGTGCCAGCAGCGTAGCGAATCGGGGGACAGAGACCCAGTACTTC. Protein: CASSVANRGTETQYF.

The J gene is TRBJ1-1, the V gene TRBV6-1, with 9 bases fitting TRBD1. Germline V gene lookup returns CDR1 MNHNS and CDR2 SASEGT. This CDR3 spans 13 amino acids. V shed 6 bases, J shed 3 bases, and the junction held 2 bases outside the gene matches. The CDR3 bases are TGTGCCAGCAGACGGACAGGGGACACTGAAGCTTTCTTT. It encodes CASRRTGDTEAFF.